This T cell receptor beta chain was captured by sequencing in a study of blood T cell repertoires in COVID-19. The wider study: Collection of acute and convalescent COVID-19 samples took place in the United States, Italy and Spain.

Here immunoSEQ multiplex PCR was the method, and the copy in TCRdb shows in-frame clones only, minus some. The table shows 190,000 or so clones, with approximately 88% occurring only once. Participants, about 18 to 90 years old, spanned 25 or so US areas. In assigning cohorts, the study relied on participant-reported clinical history. Germline CDR1 is MGHRA and CDR2 is YSYEKL. V was cut by 4 bases and J by 7 bases, with 11 bases left in between. The CDR3 length is 14 residues. The specimen sequenced was PBMCs or T cells enriched from blood (not recorded which). This chain uses TRBV4-1 with TRBJ1-6, with D possibly TRBD1 on 5 matching bases. The sequence derives from a man aged 18 to 30 with acute COVID-19. The CDR3 DNA reads as TGCGCCAGCAGCCCGGACATATCGAATTCACCCCTCCACTTT. This sequence encodes CASSPDISNSPLHF.